This T cell receptor (beta chain) was identified during a study of OX40 agonist ivuxolimab in advanced cancers. Looking at the study overall: With a range of roughly 20 to 90, age averaged approximately 60 years, and approximately 83% were male. Findings and limits, study-wide: What antigens the expanded peripheral T cells recognized was never established. Low normalized T-cell clonal expansion was additionally recorded for some nonresponders. CD8+ T cells (on average) carried more expanded clones than CD4+ T cells.

Trimming cost V 5 bases and J 6 bases, with 11 bases left between them. The germline V gene encodes CDR1 SGHAT and CDR2 FQNNGV. The length of the CDR3 is 13 residues. This clone was recorded only once. The antigen is undetermined. TCRdb's copy holds only in-frame clones and misses some; the assay was immunoSEQ multiplex PCR. The table shows fewer than 15,000 clones, with 85% to 90% occurring only once. This receptor was identified in an adult with an advanced solid tumor such as melanoma, head and neck, liver or kidney cancer. The chain employs TRBV11-2 and TRBJ1-5, with D unresolved. This specimen consisted of CD4+ or CD8+ T cells sorted from blood, obtained in a trial of the OX40 agonist ivuxolimab. In nucleotides, the CDR3 is TGTGCCAGCAGCATCGACATAGGTCAGCCCCAGCATTTT. Residues: CASSIDIGQPQHF.